A single sample is the source of the 5 T cell receptor beta chains below, sequenced in a study of T cell responses to AZD1222 COVID-19 vaccine. Sequencing used immunoSEQ multiplex PCR; TCRdb keeps in-frame clones, though not all of them. The sample includes about 120,000 clones, 93% of them seen just once. The sequences come from peripheral blood, collected on day 0 of AZD1222 vaccination. All receptors derive from an adult in good health.

This chain connects TRBV19 to TRBJ2-7, with TRBD1 identical over 9 bases. Losses at the gene ends were 6 bases for V and 6 bases for J; bases not matched to a gene: 3. CDR3 length: 12 amino acids. Germline CDR1 LNHDA, CDR2 SQIVND (reference sequence). The CDR3 DNA follows: TGTGCCAGTAGGGACAGGGGTGGCGAGCAGTACTTC. It codes for CASRDRGGEQYF.

This chain joins TRBV12-3 or TRBV12-4 and TRBJ1-3; the D is unclear. Trimming took 7 bases from V and 3 from J, leaving 10 bases between them. The CDR3 extends over 13 amino acids. This CDR3 is CASTGYGGNTIYF. The CDR3 nucleotides are TGTGCCAGCACGGGGTACGGTGGAAACACCATATATTTT.

This clone was detected a few times. This chain connects TRBV6-5 to TRBJ2-7, with 12 bases matching TRBD2. CDR3 length equals 14 residues. Germline CDR1 and CDR2: MNHEY and SVGAGI. Germline trimming cut 11 bases from V and 4 bases from J; bases unmatched to any gene: 9. CDR3: CAVARGLAGYEQYF. The CDR3 bases are TGTGCCGTAGCTAGGGGACTAGCGGGTTACGAGCAGTACTTC.

This rearrangement joins TRBV5-1 to TRBJ2-7; unclear D gene. Germline V CDR1 and CDR2: SGHRS, YFSETQ. V was trimmed by 2 bases and J by 0 bases, leaving 9 bases between them. This CDR3 contains 14 residues. CDR3 residues: CASSFSRDSYEQYF. The CDR3 DNA sequence: TGCGCCAGCAGCTTTAGCAGAGACTCCTACGAGCAGTACTTC.

The rearrangement uses TRBV7-9 and TRBJ2-5; D unresolved. This CDR3 region has 12 residues. The germline V gene encodes CDR1 SEHNR and CDR2 FQNEAQ (reference sequence). Trimming pared 2 bases from V and 0 bases from J, leaving 1 base between. CDR3 protein: CASSLYQETQYF. The CDR3 DNA sequence: TGTGCCAGCAGCTTATACCAAGAGACCCAGTACTTC.